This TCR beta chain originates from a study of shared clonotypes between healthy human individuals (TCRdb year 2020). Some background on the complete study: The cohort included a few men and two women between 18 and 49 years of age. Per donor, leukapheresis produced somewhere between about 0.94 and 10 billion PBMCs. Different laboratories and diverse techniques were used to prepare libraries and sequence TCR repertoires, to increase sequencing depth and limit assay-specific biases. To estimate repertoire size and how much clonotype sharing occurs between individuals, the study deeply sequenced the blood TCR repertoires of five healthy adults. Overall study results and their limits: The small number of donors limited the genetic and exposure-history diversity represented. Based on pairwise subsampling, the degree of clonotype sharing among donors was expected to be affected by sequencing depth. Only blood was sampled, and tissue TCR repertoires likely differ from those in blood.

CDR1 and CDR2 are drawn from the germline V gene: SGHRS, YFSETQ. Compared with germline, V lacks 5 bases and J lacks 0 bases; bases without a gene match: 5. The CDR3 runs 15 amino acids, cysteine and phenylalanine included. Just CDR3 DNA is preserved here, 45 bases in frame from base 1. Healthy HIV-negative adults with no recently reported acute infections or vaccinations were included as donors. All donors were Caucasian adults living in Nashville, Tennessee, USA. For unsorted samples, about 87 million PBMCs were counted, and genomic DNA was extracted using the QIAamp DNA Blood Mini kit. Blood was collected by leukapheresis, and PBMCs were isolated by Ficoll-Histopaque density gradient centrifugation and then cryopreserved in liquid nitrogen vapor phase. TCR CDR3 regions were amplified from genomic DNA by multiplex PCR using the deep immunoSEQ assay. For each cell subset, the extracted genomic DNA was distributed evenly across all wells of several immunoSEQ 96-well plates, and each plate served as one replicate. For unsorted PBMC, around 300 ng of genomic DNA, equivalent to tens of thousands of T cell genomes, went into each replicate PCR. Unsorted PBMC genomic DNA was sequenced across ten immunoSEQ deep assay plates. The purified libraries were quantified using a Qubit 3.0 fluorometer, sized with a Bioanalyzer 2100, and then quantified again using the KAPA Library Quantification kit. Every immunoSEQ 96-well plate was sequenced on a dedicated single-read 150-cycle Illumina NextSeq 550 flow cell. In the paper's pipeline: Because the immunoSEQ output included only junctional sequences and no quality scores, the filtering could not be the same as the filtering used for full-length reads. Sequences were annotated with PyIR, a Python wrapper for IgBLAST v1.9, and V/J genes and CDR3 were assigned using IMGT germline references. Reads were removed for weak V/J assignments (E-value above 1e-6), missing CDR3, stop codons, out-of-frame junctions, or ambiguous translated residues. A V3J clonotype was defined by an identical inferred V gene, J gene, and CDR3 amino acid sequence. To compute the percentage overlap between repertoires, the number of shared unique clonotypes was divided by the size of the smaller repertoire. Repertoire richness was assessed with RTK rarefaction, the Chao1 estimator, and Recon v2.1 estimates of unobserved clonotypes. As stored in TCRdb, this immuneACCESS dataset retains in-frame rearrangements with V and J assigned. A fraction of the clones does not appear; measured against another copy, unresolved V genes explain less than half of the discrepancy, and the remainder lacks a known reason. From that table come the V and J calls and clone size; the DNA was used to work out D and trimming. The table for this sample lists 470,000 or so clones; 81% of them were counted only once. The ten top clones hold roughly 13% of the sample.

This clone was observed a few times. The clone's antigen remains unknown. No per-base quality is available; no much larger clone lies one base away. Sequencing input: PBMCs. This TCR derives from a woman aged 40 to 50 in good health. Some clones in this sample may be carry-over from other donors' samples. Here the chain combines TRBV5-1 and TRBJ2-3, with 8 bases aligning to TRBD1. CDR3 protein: CASRRQGTSTDTQYF. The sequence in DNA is TGCGCCAGCAGACGACAGGGGACTAGCACAGATACGCAGTATTTT. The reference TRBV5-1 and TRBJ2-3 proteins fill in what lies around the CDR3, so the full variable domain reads KAGVTQTPRYLIKTRGQQVTLSCSPISGHRSVSWYQQTPGQGLQFLFEYFSETQRNKGNFPGRFSGRQFSNSRSEMNVSTLELGDSALYLCASRRQGTSTDTQYFGPGTRLTVL.